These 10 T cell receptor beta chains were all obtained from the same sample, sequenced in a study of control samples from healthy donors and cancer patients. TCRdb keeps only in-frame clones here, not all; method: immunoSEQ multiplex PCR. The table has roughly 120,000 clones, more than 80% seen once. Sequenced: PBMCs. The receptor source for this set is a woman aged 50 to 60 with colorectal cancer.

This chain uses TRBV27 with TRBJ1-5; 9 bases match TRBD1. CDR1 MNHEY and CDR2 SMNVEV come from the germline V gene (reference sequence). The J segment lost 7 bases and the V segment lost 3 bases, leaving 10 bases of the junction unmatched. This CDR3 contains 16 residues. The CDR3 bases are TGTGCCAGCAGTTTCTCTCTGGGACAGGGAGGACAGCCCCAGCATTTT. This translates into CASSFSLGQGGQPQHF.

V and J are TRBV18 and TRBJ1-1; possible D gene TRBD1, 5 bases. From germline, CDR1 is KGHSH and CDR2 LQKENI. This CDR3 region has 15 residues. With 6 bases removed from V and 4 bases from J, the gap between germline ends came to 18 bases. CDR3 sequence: CASSPSVSGSTEAFF. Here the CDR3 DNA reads TGTGCCAGCTCCCCATCAGTTTCAGGGTCCACTGAAGCTTTCTTT.

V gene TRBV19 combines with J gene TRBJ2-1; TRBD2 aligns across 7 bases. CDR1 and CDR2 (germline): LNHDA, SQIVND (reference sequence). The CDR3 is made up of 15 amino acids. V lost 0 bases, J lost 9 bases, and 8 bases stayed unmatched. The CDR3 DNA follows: TGTGCCAGTAGTATAGATTATCGGGGGGTAGGTGAGCAGTTCTTC. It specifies CASSIDYRGVGEQFF. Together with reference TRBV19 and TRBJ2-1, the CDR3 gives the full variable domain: DGGITQSPKYLFRKEGQNVTLSCEQNLNHDAMYWYRQDPGQGLRLIYYSQIVNDFQKGDIAEGYSVSREKKESFPLTVTSAQKNPTAFYLCASSIDYRGVGEQFFGPGTRLTVL.

The DNA of the CDR3 is TGTGCCAGCAGCTTATTGGGGGGAACCACAGATACGCAGTATTTT. This encodes CASSLLGGTTDTQYF. The chain is built from TRBV7-3 and TRBJ2-3; possible D gene TRBD2, 6 bases. This CDR3 is 15 amino acids long. Germline CDR1 is SGHTA and CDR2 is FQGTGA. Trimming took 2 bases from V and 2 from J, leaving 11 bases between them.

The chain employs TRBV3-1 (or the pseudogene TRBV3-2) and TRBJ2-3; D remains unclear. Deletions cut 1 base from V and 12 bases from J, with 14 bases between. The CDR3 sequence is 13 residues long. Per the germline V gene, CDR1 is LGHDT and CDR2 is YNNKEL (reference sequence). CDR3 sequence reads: CASSQVTFVPQYF. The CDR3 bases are TGTGCCAGCAGCCAAGTAACATTTGTTCCACAGTATTTT.

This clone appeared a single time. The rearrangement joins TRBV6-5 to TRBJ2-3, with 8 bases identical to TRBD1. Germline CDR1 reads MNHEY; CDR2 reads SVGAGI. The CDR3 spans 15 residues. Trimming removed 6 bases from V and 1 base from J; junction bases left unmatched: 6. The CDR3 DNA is TGTGCCAGCAGCAATGGACAGGGTGGCACAGATACGCAGTATTTT. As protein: CASSNGQGGTDTQYF.

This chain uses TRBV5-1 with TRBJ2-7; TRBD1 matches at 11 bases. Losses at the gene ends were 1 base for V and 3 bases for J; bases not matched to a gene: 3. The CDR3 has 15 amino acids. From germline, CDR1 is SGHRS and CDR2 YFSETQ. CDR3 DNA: TGCGCCAGCAGCTTGATCGGGACAGGGGGCTACGAGCAGTACTTC. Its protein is CASSLIGTGGYEQYF.

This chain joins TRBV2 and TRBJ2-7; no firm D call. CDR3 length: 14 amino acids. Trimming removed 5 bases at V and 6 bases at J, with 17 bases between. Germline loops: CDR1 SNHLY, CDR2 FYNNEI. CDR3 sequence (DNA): TGTGCCAGCAGTCTAGTCTGGCCGGCCACCGAGCAGTACTTC. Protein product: CASSLVWPATEQYF. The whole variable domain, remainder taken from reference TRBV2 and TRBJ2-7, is EPEVTQTPSHQVTQMGQEVILRCVPISNHLYFYWYRQILGQKVEFLVSFYNNEISEKSEIFDDQFSVERPDGSNFTLKIRSTKLEDSAMYFCASSLVWPATEQYFGPGTRLTVT.

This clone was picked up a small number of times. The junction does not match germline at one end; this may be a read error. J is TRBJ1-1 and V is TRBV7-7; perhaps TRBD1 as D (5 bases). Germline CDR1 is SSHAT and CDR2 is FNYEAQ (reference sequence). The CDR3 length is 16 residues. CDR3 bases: TGTGCTAGCAGCTTAGTTCGTGGACAACTAAACACTGAAGCTTTCTTT. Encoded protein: CASSLVRGQLNTEAFF. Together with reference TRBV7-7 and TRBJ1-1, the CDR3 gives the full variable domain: GAGVSQSPRYKVTKRGQDVTLRCDPISSHATLYWYQQALGQGPEFLTYFNYEAQPDKSGLPSDRFSAERPEGSISTLTIQRTEQRDSAMYRCASSLVRGQLNTEAFFGQGTRLTVV.

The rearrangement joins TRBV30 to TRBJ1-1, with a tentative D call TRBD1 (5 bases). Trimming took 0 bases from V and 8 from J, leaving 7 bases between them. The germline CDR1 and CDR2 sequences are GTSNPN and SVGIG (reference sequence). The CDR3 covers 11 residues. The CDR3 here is CAWSVRGEAFF. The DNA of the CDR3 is TGTGCCTGGAGTGTACGGGGGGAAGCTTTCTTT.